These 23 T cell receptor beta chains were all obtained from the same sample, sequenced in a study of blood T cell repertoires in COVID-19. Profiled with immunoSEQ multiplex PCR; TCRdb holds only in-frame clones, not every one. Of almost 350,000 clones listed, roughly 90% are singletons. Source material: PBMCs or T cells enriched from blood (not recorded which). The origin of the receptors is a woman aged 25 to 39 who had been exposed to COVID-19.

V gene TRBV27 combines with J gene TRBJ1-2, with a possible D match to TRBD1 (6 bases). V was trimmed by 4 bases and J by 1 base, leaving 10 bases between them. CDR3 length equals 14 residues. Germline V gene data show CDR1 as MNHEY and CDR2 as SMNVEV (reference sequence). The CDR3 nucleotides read TGTGCCAGCAGTTCCGACAGGATTAACTATGGCTACACCTTC. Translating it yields CASSSDRINYGYTF.

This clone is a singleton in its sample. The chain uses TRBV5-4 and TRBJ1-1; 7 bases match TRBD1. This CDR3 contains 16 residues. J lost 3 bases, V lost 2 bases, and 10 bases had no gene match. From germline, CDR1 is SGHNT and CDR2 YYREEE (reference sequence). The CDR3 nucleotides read TGTGCCAGCAGCTTCCCGGGGGCAGGGGGATACACTGAAGCTTTCTTT. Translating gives CASSFPGAGGYTEAFF.

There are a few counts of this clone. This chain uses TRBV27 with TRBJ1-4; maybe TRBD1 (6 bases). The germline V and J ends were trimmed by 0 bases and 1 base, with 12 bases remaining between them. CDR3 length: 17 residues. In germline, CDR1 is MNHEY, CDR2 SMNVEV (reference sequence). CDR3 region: CASSLSSRGLTNEKLFF. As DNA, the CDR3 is TGTGCCAGCAGTTTATCGTCCAGGGGCCTAACTAATGAAAAACTGTTTTTT.

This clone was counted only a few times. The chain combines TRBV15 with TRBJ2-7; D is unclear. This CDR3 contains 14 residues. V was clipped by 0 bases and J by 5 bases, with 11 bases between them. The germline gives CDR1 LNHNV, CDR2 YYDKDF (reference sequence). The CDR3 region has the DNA TGTGCCACCAGCAGAGACGTCGCAGCGAACGAGCAGTACTTC. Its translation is CATSRDVAANEQYF.

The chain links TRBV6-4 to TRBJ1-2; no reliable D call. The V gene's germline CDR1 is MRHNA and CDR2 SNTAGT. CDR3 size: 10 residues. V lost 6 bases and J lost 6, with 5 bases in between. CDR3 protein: CASRAHGYTF. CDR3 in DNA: TGTGCCAGCAGGGCCCATGGCTACACCTTC.

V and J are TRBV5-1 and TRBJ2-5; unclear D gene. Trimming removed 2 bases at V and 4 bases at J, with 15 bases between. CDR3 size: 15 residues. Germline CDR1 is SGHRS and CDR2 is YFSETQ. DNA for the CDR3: TGCGCCAGCAGCTTTGATCCGTCTCTAGGAGAGACCCAGTACTTC. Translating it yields CASSFDPSLGETQYF.

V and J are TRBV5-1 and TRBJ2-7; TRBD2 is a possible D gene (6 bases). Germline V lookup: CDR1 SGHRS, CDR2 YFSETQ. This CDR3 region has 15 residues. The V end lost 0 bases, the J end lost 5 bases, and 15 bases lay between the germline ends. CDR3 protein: CASSLGRGGLDEQYF. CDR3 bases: TGCGCCAGCAGCTTGGGTAGGGGAGGTTTGGACGAGCAGTACTTC.

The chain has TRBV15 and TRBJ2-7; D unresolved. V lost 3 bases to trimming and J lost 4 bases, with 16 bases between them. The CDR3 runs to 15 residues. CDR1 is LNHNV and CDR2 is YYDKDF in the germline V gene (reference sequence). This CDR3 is CATSRNRKGHYEQYF. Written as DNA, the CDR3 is TGTGCCACCAGCAGGAACAGAAAAGGCCATTACGAGCAGTACTTC.

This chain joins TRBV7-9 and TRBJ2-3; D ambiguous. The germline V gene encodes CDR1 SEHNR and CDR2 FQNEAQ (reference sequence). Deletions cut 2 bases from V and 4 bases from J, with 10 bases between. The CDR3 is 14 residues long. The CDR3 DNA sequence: TGTGCCAGCAGCTTATTTCTAGGTTCAGATACGCAGTATTTT. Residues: CASSLFLGSDTQYF.

Here the CDR3 reads CASSIGDSSGNTIYF. The CDR3 nucleotides read TGTGCCAGTAGTATAGGGGACAGCTCTGGAAACACCATATATTTT. The chain is built from TRBV19 and TRBJ1-3, with 7 positions matching TRBD1. Germline V gene data show CDR1 as LNHDA and CDR2 as SQIVND (reference sequence). This CDR3 has 15 residues. J was trimmed by 0 bases and V by 1 base; bases with no gene match: 0.

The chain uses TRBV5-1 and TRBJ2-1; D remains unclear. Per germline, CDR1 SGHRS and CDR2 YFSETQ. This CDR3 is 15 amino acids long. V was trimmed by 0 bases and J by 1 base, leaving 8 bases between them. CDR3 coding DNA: TGCGCCAGCAGCTTGGGGCTAGGTTCCTACAATGAGCAGTTCTTC. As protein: CASSLGLGSYNEQFF. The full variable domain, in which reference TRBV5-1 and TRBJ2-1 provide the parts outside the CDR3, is KAGVTQTPRYLIKTRGQQVTLSCSPISGHRSVSWYQQTPGQGLQFLFEYFSETQRNKGNFPGRFSGRQFSNSRSEMNVSTLELGDSALYLCASSLGLGSYNEQFFGPGTRLTVL.

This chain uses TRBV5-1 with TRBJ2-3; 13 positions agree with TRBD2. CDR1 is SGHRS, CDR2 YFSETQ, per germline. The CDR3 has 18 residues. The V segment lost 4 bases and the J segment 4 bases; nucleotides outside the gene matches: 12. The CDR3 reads CASSGSGTSGTLADTQYF. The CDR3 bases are TGCGCCAGCAGCGGATCCGGGACTAGCGGGACGCTGGCAGATACGCAGTATTTT.

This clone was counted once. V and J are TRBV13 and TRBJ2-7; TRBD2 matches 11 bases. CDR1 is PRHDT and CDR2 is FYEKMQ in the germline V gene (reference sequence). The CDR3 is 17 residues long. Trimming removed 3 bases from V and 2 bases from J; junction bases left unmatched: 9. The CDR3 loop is CASSFSTSGSRAYEQYF. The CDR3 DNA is TGTGCCAGCAGCTTTTCTACTAGCGGGAGTAGAGCCTACGAGCAGTACTTC.

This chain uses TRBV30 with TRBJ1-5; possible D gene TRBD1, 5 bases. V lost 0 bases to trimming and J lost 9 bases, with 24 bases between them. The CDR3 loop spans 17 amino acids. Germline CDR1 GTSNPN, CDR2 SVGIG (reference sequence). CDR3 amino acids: CAWSVRQKVQQAGPQHF. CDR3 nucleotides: TGTGCCTGGAGTGTCCGCCAAAAGGTCCAACAGGCCGGGCCCCAGCATTTT. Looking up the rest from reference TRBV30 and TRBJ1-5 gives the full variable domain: SQTIHQWPATLVQPVGSPLSLECTVEGTSNPNLYWYRQAAGRGLQLLFYSVGIGQISSEVPQNLSASRPQDRQFILSSKKLLLSDSGFYLCAWSVRQKVQQAGPQHFGDGTRLSIL.

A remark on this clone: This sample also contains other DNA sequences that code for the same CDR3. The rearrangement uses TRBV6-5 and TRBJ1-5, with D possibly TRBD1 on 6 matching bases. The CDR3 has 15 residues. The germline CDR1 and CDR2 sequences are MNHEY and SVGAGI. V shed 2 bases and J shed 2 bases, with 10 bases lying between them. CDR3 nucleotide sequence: TGTGCCAGCAGTTACGGGGGGGCCGGCAATCAGCCCCAGCATTTT. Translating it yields CASSYGGAGNQPQHF.

The chain's CDR3 is CASSIGSGQVNSPLHF. The DNA of the CDR3 is TGTGCCAGTAGTATTGGCTCTGGACAGGTTAATTCACCCCTCCACTTT. The V and J genes are TRBV19 and TRBJ1-6; TRBD1 matches 7 bases. This CDR3 is built from 16 residues. V lost 3 bases, J lost 6 bases, and 8 bases stayed unmatched. Per germline, CDR1 LNHDA and CDR2 SQIVND (reference sequence).

The CDR3 DNA follows: TGTGCCAGCAGCTTCCGGACAGTAAAAGCACAGCAGTACTTC. This sequence encodes CASSFRTVKAQQYF. This chain joins TRBV5-6 and TRBJ2-7, with a tentative D call TRBD1 (6 bases). Germline values: CDR1 SGHDT, CDR2 YYEEEE. This CDR3 region has 14 residues. Trimming shortened V by 2 bases and J by 8 bases, and 17 bases separated the two germline ends. The complete variable domain, with remaining parts taken from reference TRBV5-6 and TRBJ2-7, reads DAGVTQSPTHLIKTRGQQVTLRCSPKSGHDTVSWYQQALGQGPQFIFQYYEEEERQRGNFPDRFSGHQFPNYSSELNVNALLLGDSALYLCASSFRTVKAQQYFGPGTRLTVT.

The CDR3 spells CAIRQTGRTEAFF. CDR3 DNA sequence: TGTGCCATCAGGCAGACAGGGAGGACTGAAGCTTTCTTT. The gene calls are TRBV10-3 and TRBJ1-1; 7 nucleotides line up with TRBD1. The CDR3 totals 13 residues. V shed 6 bases and J 5 bases; nucleotides not matched to a gene: 6. In germline, CDR1 is ENHRY, CDR2 SYGVKD.

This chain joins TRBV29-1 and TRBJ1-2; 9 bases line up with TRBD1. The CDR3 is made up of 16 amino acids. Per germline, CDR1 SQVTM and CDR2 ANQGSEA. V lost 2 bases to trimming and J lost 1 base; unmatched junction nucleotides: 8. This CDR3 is CSVESMGQGFNYGYTF. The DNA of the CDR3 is TGCAGCGTTGAAAGTATGGGACAGGGATTTAACTATGGCTACACCTTC.

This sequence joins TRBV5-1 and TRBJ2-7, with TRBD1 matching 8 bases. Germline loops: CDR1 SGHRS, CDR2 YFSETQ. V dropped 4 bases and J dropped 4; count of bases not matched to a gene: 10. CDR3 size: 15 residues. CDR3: CASSGRQGRRYEQYF. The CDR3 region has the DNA TGCGCCAGCAGCGGGAGACAGGGGCGTAGGTACGAGCAGTACTTC.

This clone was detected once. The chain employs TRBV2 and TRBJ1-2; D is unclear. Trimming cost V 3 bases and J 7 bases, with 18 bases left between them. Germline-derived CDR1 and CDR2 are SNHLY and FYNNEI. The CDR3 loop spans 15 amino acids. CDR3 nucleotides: TGTGCCAGCAGTGAGGTAGTGATTCCGTCCCGTGGCTACACCTTC. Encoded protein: CASSEVVIPSRGYTF. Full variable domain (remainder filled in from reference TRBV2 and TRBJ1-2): EPEVTQTPSHQVTQMGQEVILRCVPISNHLYFYWYRQILGQKVEFLVSFYNNEISEKSEIFDDQFSVERPDGSNFTLKIRSTKLEDSAMYFCASSEVVIPSRGYTFGSGTRLTVV.

The DNA for the CDR3 is TGCAGTGCTAGTGCCCCTGAAGGGACAGGAACGGACGAGCAGTACTTC. This encodes CSASAPEGTGTDEQYF. The rearrangement joins TRBV20-1 to TRBJ2-7; the match to TRBD1 covers 8 bases. The CDR3 has 16 residues. Germline values: CDR1 DFQATT, CDR2 SNEGSKA (reference sequence). The ends lost 3 bases at V and 5 bases at J; junction bases unmatched: 15.

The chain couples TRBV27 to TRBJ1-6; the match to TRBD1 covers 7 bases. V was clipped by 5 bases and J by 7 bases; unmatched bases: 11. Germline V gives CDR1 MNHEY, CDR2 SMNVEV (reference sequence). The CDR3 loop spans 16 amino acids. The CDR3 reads CASSQGTAGRNSPLHF. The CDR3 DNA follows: TGTGCCAGCAGTCAGGGGACAGCCGGTCGAAATTCACCCCTCCACTTT.